This T cell receptor (beta chain) was profiled in a study of T cells in Graves' hyperthyroidism and ophthalmopathy (dated by TCRdb to the late 2010s). With respect to the entire study: Peripheral blood samples were taken at the time of initial diagnosis, prior to any treatment. Following sampling, methimazole starting at 30 mg daily was given to hyperthyroidism patients, and high-dose intravenous methylprednisolone was given to ophthalmopathy patients. The paper reports TCR Vbeta CDR3 sequencing of some 140 peripheral blood samples: approximately 41 ophthalmopathy, roughly 74 hyperthyroidism and approximately 17 progressor patients. A discovery cohort of about a hundred patients, about 44 with Graves' ophthalmopathy and more than 55 with stable Graves' hyperthyroidism, was used to find distinguishing TCR V-J signatures. An independent validation cohort of about 20 hyperthyroidism patients and about 15 patients who later progressed to ophthalmopathy tested prospective prediction of ophthalmopathy. Thyroid tissue and blood T-cell repertoires from six Graves' hyperthyroidism patients were also compared in the study. The 100 or so discovery patients were divided at random into training and test sets in a 7:3 ratio.

The TCR beta CDR3 regions were amplified from the RNA transcripts. A first-round RT-PCR of the TCR CDR3 used the HTBI primer set with the Qiagen OneStep RT-PCR kit. The libraries were constructed in a second round of multiplex PCR and then size-selected and purified. Paired-end sequencing of the libraries was performed with 100 bp reads on an Illumina HiSeq2000. As for the original processing: Raw data were processed with SOAPnuke, discarding reads with adapters, uncalled bases, mean Phred below 15, or no exact constant-primer or identifier match. COPE v1.2.5 was used to merge the high-quality paired reads, and each unique nucleotide sequence was defined as a clonotype. MiTCR v1.1 was used to align clonotypes to the IMGT TRBV, TRBD and TRBJ reference segments. The analysis included only V-J combinations with a frequency above 0.0001, which together covered 98% to 99.2% of the repertoires. A TCS score was defined as the ratio of F50 (clonal expansion) to E x V (chaos), with BLOSUM62-based TCRdist applied between CDR3 peptides within each V-J. Welch's t-statistics and random forest reduced 500 to 550 V-J features to 10 to 15, which were used in a naive Bayes classifier (R e1071). In TCRdb, the public reads were trimmed at Q25 with fastp and aligned with MiXCR, with productive beta chains retained. Entries that share a CDR3 protein sequence are merged under the most common genes and DNA. The V and J calls and clone size are TCRdb's, not the authors'. The sample has around 490,000 distinct CDR3 sequences on record, 15% to 20% of them singletons. The ten largest clones take up roughly 50% of the sample.

The germline V gene encodes CDR1 DFQATT and CDR2 SNEGSKA (reference sequence). At the junction V is shortened by 3 bases and J by 3 bases, with 13 bases in between. The CDR3, cysteine through phenylalanine, is 14 amino acids long. Only the CDR3 region is kept as DNA, spanning 42 bases read in frame from base 1. Ophthalmopathy patients had moderately to severely active disease, with a Clinical Activity Score of 3 or more, a NOSPECS grade of 4 or more, and a disease duration of less than 3 months. The study excluded patients with uncontrolled infections, other autoimmune diseases, pregnancy or lactation. Clinical symptoms, serum thyroxine and TRAb, thyroid ultrasound, and orbital computed tomography formed the basis for the diagnoses. PBMCs were separated from 8 to 10 ml of fresh peripheral blood using Ficoll-Paque density gradient centrifugation. Trizol reagent was used to extract total RNA, and RNA quality was then checked on an Agilent 2100 Bioanalyzer.

Summary of the overall study and its limitations: Most expanded thyroid clonotypes (frequency above 0.001) were also detected in blood, suggesting blood repertoires may reflect thyroid immune responses. A 13 V-J signature model separated ophthalmopathy from stable hyperthyroidism, with roughly 88% sensitivity and about 81% specificity in cross-validation and 80%/75% in testing. No statistical method was used to set the sample size in advance, and investigators knew the group allocation. During validation, the model predicted progression to ophthalmopathy a median of approximately 6.5 months ahead of onset, with approximately 71% sensitivity and under 85% specificity.

This clonotype was detected a few times. Its antigen is still unknown. No quality values exist for individual bases; no much larger clone is one base distant. The rearrangement combines TRBV20-1 with TRBJ2-3; the D gene is possibly TRBD2, with 6 bases matching. The clonotype originates from a man in his forties with Graves' ophthalmopathy. Sequencing was performed on blood. Read as DNA, the sequence is TGCAGTGCTAGTCGGGGGAGCAGGACAGATACGCAGTATTTT. This gives the protein CSASRGSRTDTQYF.